Listed below are T cell receptor beta chains from one sample, sequenced in a study of graft-versus-host responses after intestinal transplantation. Using immunoSEQ multiplex PCR, the repertoire was profiled, and TCRdb retains in-frame clones only, with some absent. The data contain 85,000 to 90,000 clones, roughly 87% of them singletons. These receptors' targets are unknown. Sequencing used unstimulated CD8+ T cells sorted from spleen or lymph node cells, obtained before intestinal transplant. The receptors here all came from a human donor who received an intestinal transplant. Each CDR3 is given with its conserved first and last residue. Each record gives: CDR3 DNA, CDR3 protein, J gene, V gene, clone size, D gene. The D gene is left open where the match is weak. Size is stated for part of the rows, as once, few or many counts, or as a class when the clone is expanded.

CDR3 DNA: TGTGCCAGCAGTGAAGATTTGGACCAAGAGACCCAGTACTTC
CDR3 protein: CASSEDLDQETQYF
J gene: TRBJ2-5
V gene: TRBV2
clone size: .
D gene: .

CDR3 DNA: TGTGCCAGCAGTTTTTATGGATACGAGCAGTACTTC
CDR3 protein: CASSFYGYEQYF
J gene: TRBJ2-7
V gene: TRBV28
clone size: once
D gene: .

CDR3 DNA: TGTGCCAGCAGTGAATTGCTAGCGGGTAGCGGGGAGCTGTTTTTT
CDR3 protein: CASSELLAGSGELFF
J gene: TRBJ2-2
V gene: TRBV25-1
clone size: .
D gene: TRBD2

CDR3 DNA: TGCGCCAGCAGCTCGGCTACTCAGGGGCTTGGGGCTTTCTTT
CDR3 protein: CASSSATQGLGAFF
J gene: TRBJ1-1
V gene: TRBV5-1
clone size: .
D gene: .

CDR3 DNA: TGTGCCAGCAGTTTATTTGGGGCCAACGTCCTGACTTTC
CDR3 protein: CASSLFGANVLTF
J gene: TRBJ2-6
V gene: TRBV27
clone size: once
D gene: .

CDR3 DNA: TGTGCCAGCAGTGCGCTGGACCCCAACACCGGGGAGCTGTTTTTT
CDR3 protein: CASSALDPNTGELFF
J gene: TRBJ2-2
V gene: TRBV27
clone size: .
D gene: .

CDR3 DNA: TGCGCCAGCAGCCAAGGACTGCTGAACACCGGGGAGCTGTTTTTT
CDR3 protein: CASSQGLLNTGELFF
J gene: TRBJ2-2
V gene: TRBV4-1
clone size: .
D gene: .

CDR3 DNA: TGTGCCTGGAGTGGGCAGGTGTTCACTGAAGCTTTCTTT
CDR3 protein: CAWSGQVFTEAFF
J gene: TRBJ1-1
V gene: TRBV30
clone size: .
D gene: .

CDR3 DNA: TGTGCCAGCAGCTCCCTCTCCGGACAGGGCAGGAACACCGGGGAGCTGTTTTTT
CDR3 protein: CASSSLSGQGRNTGELFF
J gene: TRBJ2-2
V gene: TRBV7-9
clone size: .
D gene: TRBD1

CDR3 DNA: TGTGCCAGCAGTTACGGTACGGGCACTGAAGCTTTCTTT
CDR3 protein: CASSYGTGTEAFF
J gene: TRBJ1-1
V gene: TRBV6-6
clone size: .
D gene: .

CDR3 DNA: TGTGCCAGCAGTGAATTAGGGGGCCCCTACGAGCAGTACTTC
CDR3 protein: CASSELGGPYEQYF
J gene: TRBJ2-7
V gene: TRBV6-5
clone size: .
D gene: TRBD1

CDR3 DNA: TGTGCCAGCAGCGAACCGGGACTAGCGGGAAACACCGGGGAGCTGTTTTTT
CDR3 protein: CASSEPGLAGNTGELFF
J gene: TRBJ2-2
V gene: TRBV7-8
clone size: .
D gene: TRBD2

CDR3 DNA: TGTGCCAGCAGTGCAGGGATCGGGTCCTACGAGCAGTACTTC
CDR3 protein: CASSAGIGSYEQYF
J gene: TRBJ2-7
V gene: TRBV6-5
clone size: .
D gene: .

CDR3 DNA: TGTGCCAGCAGCGCCGACTTATACTTCTACAATGAGCAGTTCTTC
CDR3 protein: CASSADLYFYNEQFF
J gene: TRBJ2-1
V gene: TRBV5-6
clone size: .
D gene: .

CDR3 DNA: TGCGCCAGCAGCCTAGTTATACATGACGAAAAACTGTTTTTT
CDR3 protein: CASSLVIHDEKLFF
J gene: TRBJ1-4
V gene: TRBV4-1
clone size: .
D gene: .

CDR3 DNA: TGTGCCAGCAGTCTAGCGGGAGGGTTCGGCAATGAGCAGTTCTTC
CDR3 protein: CASSLAGGFGNEQFF
J gene: TRBJ2-1
V gene: TRBV28
clone size: .
D gene: TRBD2

CDR3 DNA: TGTGCCAGCAGCTTGCCAGCGGGACAAGAGACCCAGTACTTC
CDR3 protein: CASSLPAGQETQYF
J gene: TRBJ2-5
V gene: TRBV5-6
clone size: .
D gene: TRBD2

CDR3 DNA: TGTGCCAGCAGTGTGGGGGTTGGCTACGAGCAGTACTTC
CDR3 protein: CASSVGVGYEQYF
J gene: TRBJ2-7
V gene: TRBV6-5
clone size: .
D gene: .

CDR3 DNA: TGTGCCACCCGATCCTCGACTAGCATATACTTC
CDR3 protein: CATRSSTSIYF
J gene: TRBJ2-7
V gene: TRBV6-1
clone size: .
D gene: TRBD2

CDR3 DNA: TGTGCCAGCAGTGAATACCGCGCGAACACCGGGGAGCTGTTTTTT
CDR3 protein: CASSEYRANTGELFF
J gene: TRBJ2-2
V gene: TRBV6-1
clone size: .
D gene: .

CDR3 DNA: TGCGCCAGCAGCCAAGAGCCCGATACGCAGTATTTT
CDR3 protein: CASSQEPDTQYF
J gene: TRBJ2-3
V gene: TRBV4-1
clone size: once
D gene: .

CDR3 DNA: TGCGCCAGCAGCGAACCACCGGGACAGGGTAAGGGAAGGAGTCAGCCCCAGCATTTT
CDR3 protein: CASSEPPGQGKGRSQPQHF
J gene: TRBJ1-5
V gene: TRBV4-1
clone size: once
D gene: TRBD1

CDR3 DNA: TGCGCCAGCAGCATATGGAAATTGGGCTACAATGAGCAGTTCTTC
CDR3 protein: CASSIWKLGYNEQFF
J gene: TRBJ2-1
V gene: TRBV4-1
clone size: .
D gene: .

CDR3 DNA: TGTGCCAGCAGCGTAGCGGGGACAGGGAATGAAAAACTGTTTTTT
CDR3 protein: CASSVAGTGNEKLFF
J gene: TRBJ1-4
V gene: TRBV9
clone size: .
D gene: TRBD1

CDR3 DNA: TGTGCCAGCAGCTTAGGTTCTCGAGGATGGGCAAAGCCAACCTACGAGCAGTACTTC
CDR3 protein: CASSLGSRGWAKPTYEQYF
J gene: TRBJ2-7
V gene: TRBV7-9
clone size: once
D gene: .

CDR3 DNA: TGTGCCAGCAGCCCCTCTGGGGCCTCCGGAAACACCATATATTTT
CDR3 protein: CASSPSGASGNTIYF
J gene: TRBJ1-3
V gene: TRBV5-4
clone size: .
D gene: .

CDR3 DNA: TGTGCCAGCAGCCCGAGCGGGAGGGGCACAGATACGCAGTATTTT
CDR3 protein: CASSPSGRGTDTQYF
J gene: TRBJ2-3
V gene: TRBV14
clone size: .
D gene: TRBD2

CDR3 DNA: TGTGCCAGCAGTGAGAACAGTTATAGCAATCAGCCCCAGCATTTT
CDR3 protein: CASSENSYSNQPQHF
J gene: TRBJ1-5
V gene: TRBV2
clone size: once
D gene: .

CDR3 DNA: TGTGCCAGCAGCTTGAGGACAGGGGGAGCAGATACGCAGTATTTT
CDR3 protein: CASSLRTGGADTQYF
J gene: TRBJ2-3
V gene: TRBV5-6
clone size: .
D gene: TRBD1

CDR3 DNA: TGTGCCAGTAGTAAGGAGGAATTTCCAGAGACCCAGTACTTC
CDR3 protein: CASSKEEFPETQYF
J gene: TRBJ2-5
V gene: TRBV19
clone size: .
D gene: .

CDR3 DNA: TGTGCCAGCAGCCCACCCTACACTGAAGCTTTCTTT
CDR3 protein: CASSPPYTEAFF
J gene: TRBJ1-1
V gene: TRBV7-9
clone size: .
D gene: .

CDR3 DNA: TGTGCCAGCAGCTTGGTCGGGCAATACGAGGAGCTGTTTTTT
CDR3 protein: CASSLVGQYEELFF
J gene: TRBJ2-2
V gene: TRBV5-4
clone size: few
D gene: .

CDR3 DNA: TGTGCCATCAGTGAGTCGGCGGGAATCACAGATACGCAGTATTTT
CDR3 protein: CAISESAGITDTQYF
J gene: TRBJ2-3
V gene: TRBV10-3
clone size: .
D gene: .

CDR3 DNA: TGTGCCAGCAGCTTAAGGGTGCCGGGCCACAGCTCCTACAATGAGCAGTTCTTC
CDR3 protein: CASSLRVPGHSSYNEQFF
J gene: TRBJ2-1
V gene: TRBV7-6
clone size: .
D gene: .

CDR3 DNA: TGTGCCAGCAGTGGGACTAGCGGGGGAGATACGCAGTATTTT
CDR3 protein: CASSGTSGGDTQYF
J gene: TRBJ2-3
V gene: TRBV6-4
clone size: .
D gene: TRBD2

CDR3 DNA: TGTGCCAGCAGCGTAGGCGGATCCCTGGCAGATACGCAGTATTTT
CDR3 protein: CASSVGGSLADTQYF
J gene: TRBJ2-3
V gene: TRBV9
clone size: .
D gene: .

CDR3 DNA: TGTGCCAGCAGTTTGGCGCCGCTAGCAGGCTACGAGCAGTACTTC
CDR3 protein: CASSLAPLAGYEQYF
J gene: TRBJ2-7
V gene: TRBV27
clone size: .
D gene: .

CDR3 DNA: TGCGCCAGCAGCCCGGGACAGGGGGCAGATACGCAGTATTTT
CDR3 protein: CASSPGQGADTQYF
J gene: TRBJ2-3
V gene: TRBV4-1
clone size: once
D gene: TRBD1